This T cell receptor beta chain was sequenced for a study of shared clonotypes between healthy human individuals. Generated by immunoSEQ multiplex PCR, the TCRdb table keeps only in-frame clones and is missing some. Of hundreds of thousands of clones in the sample, 96% were seen once. This clone was recorded once. CDR1 and CDR2 from the germline V gene are MDHEN and SYDVKM. The germline V and J ends were trimmed by 2 bases and 6 bases, with 12 bases remaining between them. The CDR3 loop spans 14 amino acids. The receptor was derived from a man aged 30 to 45 in good health. The chain has TRBV28 and TRBJ2-3; D is perhaps TRBD2 (5 bases). Sequenced sample: memory CD8+ T cells sorted from blood. The subset is: CD45RO+ cells pooled with CCR7-negative TemRA cells. CDR3 in amino acids: CASSLGGPTDTQYF. CDR3 in DNA: TGTGCCAGCAGTTTAGGAGGACCCACGGATACGCAGTATTTT. Full variable domain (outside the CDR3, taken from reference TRBV28 and TRBJ2-3): DVKVTQSSRYLVKRTGEKVFLECVQDMDHENMFWYRQDPGLGLRLIYFSYDVKMKEKGDIPEGYSVSREKKERFSLILESASTNQTSMYLCASSLGGPTDTQYFGPGTRLTVL.